These 9 T cell receptor beta chains were sequenced from one sample in a study of early stage breast cancer tumors. Assay used: immunoSEQ multiplex PCR; TCRdb lists only in-frame clones, some missing. The sample lists under 75,000 clones; around 80% were seen once. Sample: blood. These receptors came from a person aged 25 to 39 with breast cancer.

CDR3 residues: CASSGTSSLWAQYF. CDR3 in DNA: TGTGCCAGTAGCGGGACTAGCTCCCTGTGGGCCCAGTACTTC. The chain has TRBV19 and TRBJ2-5; 9 nucleotides align to TRBD2. This CDR3 is 14 amino acids long. The germline CDR1 and CDR2 sequences are LNHDA and SQIVND (reference sequence). The V and J ends lost 6 bases and 9 bases, in that order; junction bases with no gene match: 11.

The chain combines TRBV6-5 with TRBJ1-1; D is unresolved. CDR3 size: 13 residues. Germline CDR1 and CDR2: MNHEY and SVGAGI. V was pared by 4 bases and J by 2 bases, with 8 bases between. The CDR3 DNA reads as TGTGCCAGCAGTTCTCGGATAAACACTGAAGCTTTCTTT. Its translation: CASSSRINTEAFF.

The CDR3 region is CASSLVRDTHEQYF. DNA of the CDR3: TGTGCCAGCAGCTTAGTCCGGGACACCCACGAGCAGTACTTC. The chain uses TRBV7-2 and TRBJ2-7; a possible D gene is TRBD1 (6 bases). Germline lookup yields CDR1 SGHTA and CDR2 FQGNSA. This CDR3 comprises 14 residues. V was cut by 1 base and J by 5 bases, with 12 bases left in between.

The chain joins TRBV2 to TRBJ2-3; 10 nucleotides line up with TRBD2. This CDR3 region has 14 residues. Germline CDR1 reads SNHLY; CDR2 reads FYNNEI. The ends lost 6 bases at V and 3 bases at J; junction bases unmatched: 3. Here the CDR3 DNA reads TGTGCCAGCAGCGAGGGACTAGCGACAGATACGCAGTATTTT. Translating it yields CASSEGLATDTQYF.

The V gene is TRBV5-6, the J gene TRBJ1-1; 8 bases line up with TRBD1. The CDR3 covers 15 residues. The J segment lost 4 bases and the V segment lost 3 bases, leaving 8 bases of the junction unmatched. CDR1 and CDR2 from the germline V gene are SGHDT and YYEEEE. CDR3 amino acids: CASSYGQGRGTEAFF. The CDR3 DNA reads as TGTGCCAGCAGCTATGGACAGGGCCGGGGCACTGAAGCTTTCTTT.

The CDR3 DNA reads TGTGCCAGCAGTTACTCGTTCGAGGCGGACTACGAGCAGTACTTC. Protein: CASSYSFEADYEQYF. V is TRBV6-5 and J is TRBJ2-7; D remains ambiguous. Trimming pared 0 bases from V and 3 bases from J, leaving 12 bases between. CDR3 length: 15 residues. Germline-derived CDR1 and CDR2 are MNHEY and SVGAGI.

The CDR3 is CASSYSTGAKNIQYF. The DNA of the CDR3 is TGTGCCAGCAGTTACTCTACGGGAGCCAAAAACATTCAGTACTTC. This sequence joins TRBV6-6 and TRBJ2-4, with no clear D. Germline V gene sequence: CDR1 MNHNY, CDR2 SVGAGI (reference sequence). The CDR3 is 15 residues long. V gave up 0 bases and J gave up 0 bases, with 6 bases separating them.

V usage is TRBV18 and J usage is TRBJ1-3, with D possibly TRBD1 on 5 matching bases. Germline V gives CDR1 KGHSH, CDR2 LQKENI. Trimming left V 3 bases short and J 0 bases short, with 9 bases between. The CDR3 has 15 residues. CDR3 nucleotides: TGTGCCAGCTCACCGGACATAAGCTCTGGAAACACCATATATTTT. Residues: CASSPDISSGNTIYF.

The chain joins TRBV30 to TRBJ2-3; possible D gene TRBD2, 6 bases. Looked up from germline, CDR1 is GTSNPN and CDR2 is SVGIG (reference sequence). Trimming stripped 0 bases from V and 7 bases from J, with 20 bases between. The CDR3 spans 16 residues. Here the CDR3 DNA reads TGTGCCTGGAGTGTCACCCTAGCGAGTTTATTCTATACGCAGTATTTT. This sequence encodes CAWSVTLASLFYTQYF.